The 18 T cell receptor beta chains reported below all come from one sample, sequenced in a study of graft-versus-host responses after intestinal transplantation (dated by TCRdb to about 2021). Per the publication, the time point label means: cells obtained before transplantation from donor or recipient. Mixed lymphocyte reactions plated approximately 200,000 CFSE-labeled pre-transplant responders with approximately 200,000 irradiated violet-dye-labeled stimulators and were cultured for 6 days. Receptor libraries were prepared by the immunoSEQ multiplex PCR assay. TCRdb obtained this table from immuneACCESS and retained in-frame rearrangements with V and J assigned. These tables miss some clones; where compared with another copy, unresolved V genes account for less than half of the shortfall, and the remainder is unexplained. The sample yields about 4,700 clones; 25% to 30% were counted once. Clones ranked in the top ten supply around 25% of the sample.

Material: alloreactive CD8+ T cells from a mixed lymphocyte reaction culture, obtained before transplantation. The cell subset or site label for this specimen denotes: CFSE-low proliferating T cells sorted from roughly six-day pre-transplant mixed lymphocyte reaction (GvH or HvG direction). Every receptor here comes from a human patient who was an organ donor for intestinal transplantation.

This chain joins TRBV28 and TRBJ2-3; 8 bases are shared with TRBD1. The CDR3 consists of 13 residues. Germline V CDR1 and CDR2: MDHEN, SYDVKM. The trim removed 5 bases at V and 4 bases at J, leaving 2 bases unmatched. CDR3: CASSTTGADTQYF. In DNA form, the CDR3 reads TGTGCCAGCAGTACGACAGGGGCAGATACGCAGTATTTT. The variable domain in full, with the rest retrieved from reference TRBV28 and TRBJ2-3, is DVKVTQSSRYLVKRTGEKVFLECVQDMDHENMFWYRQDPGLGLRLIYFSYDVKMKEKGDIPEGYSVSREKKERFSLILESASTNQTSMYLCASSTTGADTQYFGPGTRLTVL.

This chain connects TRBV5-1 to TRBJ1-5; a possible D gene is TRBD1 (5 bases). With 0 bases removed from V and 0 bases from J, the gap between germline ends came to 7 bases. This CDR3 region has 15 residues. The germline CDR1 and CDR2 sequences are SGHRS and YFSETQ. The CDR3 nucleotides are TGCGCCAGCAGCTTGGAGGGGTATAGCAATCAGCCCCAGCATTTT. Residues: CASSLEGYSNQPQHF.

A note on this clone: Other DNA sequences of this sample code for an identical CDR3. The chain combines TRBV5-4 with TRBJ2-7; 8 positions match TRBD1. Germline V CDR1 and CDR2: SGHNT, YYREEE (reference sequence). The CDR3 runs to 14 residues. The CDR3 protein is CASSQETGAYEQYV. CDR3 coding DNA: TGCGCCAGCAGCCAGGAGACAGGGGCCTACGAGCAGTACGTC.

This sequence joins TRBV6-4 and TRBJ2-1; TRBD2 matches at 7 bases. After removal of 3 bases from V and 0 bases from J, the junction contained 5 bases not matched to a gene. Germline lookup yields CDR1 MRHNA and CDR2 SNTAGT. The CDR3 is 16 residues long. CDR3 nucleotide sequence: TGTGCCAGCAGTGAATGGGGGGGGAACTCCTACAATGAGCAGTTCTTC. It codes for CASSEWGGNSYNEQFF.

This clone has only one observation. The CDR3 bases are TGTGCCAGCACGAAAGACAGCCACAATGAGCAGTTCTTC. Translating it yields CASTKDSHNEQFF. V gene TRBV6-1 combines with J gene TRBJ2-1; a weak D match, TRBD1 (5 bases). This CDR3 has 13 residues. V dropped 7 bases and J dropped 5 bases, with 12 bases sitting between them. Germline-derived CDR1 and CDR2 are MNHNS and SASEGT.

The rearrangement uses TRBV4-1 and TRBJ2-5, with no clear D. Germline CDR1 and CDR2: MGHRA and YSYEKL. V gave up 9 bases and J gave up 0 bases, with 11 bases separating them. The CDR3 spans 13 residues. CDR3 DNA sequence: TGCGCCAGTGCTGACTCGTACCAAGAGACCCAGTACTTC. It is translated as CASADSYQETQYF.

Relative to its sample, this clone is medium-sized (0.01 to 0.1%). The chain uses TRBV7-9 and TRBJ2-2; a weak D match, TRBD1 (5 bases). Trimming pared 2 bases from V and 1 base from J, leaving 5 bases between. The germline CDR1 and CDR2 sequences are SEHNR and FQNEAQ (reference sequence). This CDR3 region has 14 residues. This CDR3 is CASSLQGNTGELFF. The CDR3 DNA reads as TGTGCCAGCAGCTTACAGGGGAACACCGGGGAGCTGTTTTTT.

By frequency in the sample, this clone is medium-sized. The rearrangement joins TRBV19 to TRBJ1-1, with no clear D. V was clipped by 5 bases and J by 6 bases, with 19 bases between them. Germline CDR1 is LNHDA and CDR2 is SQIVND (reference sequence). This CDR3 comprises 15 residues. The CDR3 here is CASSRWRNSNPEAFF. DNA of the CDR3: TGTGCCAGTAGTCGCTGGAGGAACAGTAATCCTGAAGCTTTCTTT.

The genes are TRBV10-1 and TRBJ2-7; a weak D match, TRBD1 (6 bases). The CDR3 is made up of 14 amino acids. Germline V lookup: CDR1 WNHNN, CDR2 SYGVQD (reference sequence). V lost 2 bases and J lost 0, with 8 bases in between. CDR3 protein: CASSEETGSYEQYV. The CDR3, as DNA: TGCGCCAGCAGTGAGGAGACAGGCTCCTACGAGCAGTACGTC.

This clone was observed at least ten times. The V call is TRBV7-6, the J call TRBJ1-1; a possible D gene is TRBD1 (5 bases). CDR1 SGHVS and CDR2 FNYEAQ come from the germline V gene. This CDR3 has 14 residues. V shed 4 bases and J shed 5 bases, with 14 bases lying between them. CDR3 in DNA: TGTGCCAGCAGCTCAACGGGGGTTTATACTGAAGCTTTCTTT. It yields the protein CASSSTGVYTEAFF.

This clone counts as medium-sized. The J gene is TRBJ2-5, the V gene TRBV5-4; 11 bases align to TRBD2. This CDR3 spans 17 amino acids. Germline values: CDR1 SGHNT, CDR2 YYREEE (reference sequence). Unmatched junction bases numbered 7, after V lost 0 bases and J lost 3 bases. The CDR3 spells CASSLVLAGGEKETQYF. The CDR3 DNA is TGTGCCAGCAGCTTGGTGCTAGCGGGGGGAGAGAAAGAGACCCAGTACTTC.

This clone is medium-sized (0.01 to 0.1%). The chain uses TRBV9 and TRBJ1-1; 7 bases match TRBD1. The CDR3 has 17 residues. Unmatched junction bases numbered 9, after V lost 0 bases and J lost 1 base. CDR1 and CDR2 from the germline V gene are SGDLS and YYNGEE. In DNA, the CDR3 is TGTGCCAGCAGCGTAGAAGATCACCACAGGGGGAACACTGAAGCTTTCTTT. Translated, it gives CASSVEDHHRGNTEAFF.

This clone was seen more than once but under ten times. This sequence joins TRBV4-3 and TRBJ1-1; the D gene is possibly TRBD1 (5 bases). V gave up 1 base and J gave up 4 bases, with 7 bases separating them. This CDR3 region has 13 residues. The V gene's germline CDR1 is LGHNA and CDR2 YSLEER. The CDR3 DNA reads TGCGCCAGCAGCCAAGGTACAGGCACTGAAGCTTTCTTT. This gives the protein CASSQGTGTEAFF.

V gene TRBV28 combines with J gene TRBJ2-3; 11 positions agree with TRBD1. The CDR3 contains 16 residues. Germline CDR1 reads MDHEN; CDR2 reads SYDVKM. Losses at the gene ends were 7 bases for V and 1 base for J; bases not matched to a gene: 7. The CDR3 is CASNLGTGGGTDTQYF. In nucleotides, the CDR3 is TGTGCCAGCAACCTAGGGACAGGGGGAGGCACAGATACGCAGTATTTT.

The chain uses TRBV5-1 and TRBJ1-2; tentatively, D is TRBD1 (5 bases). The ends were cut back, 2 bases at V and 0 bases at J, with 8 bases in the middle. This CDR3 has 14 amino acids. Germline V lookup: CDR1 SGHRS, CDR2 YFSETQ. CDR3 sequence: CASSFLGANYGYTF. In nucleotides, the CDR3 is TGCGCCAGCAGCTTTCTAGGGGCTAACTATGGCTACACCTTC.

The V and J genes are TRBV7-6 and TRBJ2-3; 9 nucleotides agree with TRBD1. V dropped 5 bases and J dropped 10; count of bases not matched to a gene: 13. The CDR3 totals 15 residues. Germline-derived CDR1 and CDR2 are SGHVS and FNYEAQ. In DNA, the CDR3 is TGTGCCAGCAGCCGCACGACAGGGGGAGGGGGTGCGCAGTATTTT. It yields the protein CASSRTTGGGGAQYF.

CDR3 DNA: TGCGCCAGCAGCCAAGTGACAGGCACCACTGAAGCTTTCTTT. Amino acid sequence: CASSQVTGTTEAFF. The gene calls are TRBV4-1 and TRBJ1-1; D may be TRBD1 (6 bases). The V gene lost 1 base and the J gene lost 4 bases, with 10 bases spanning the gap. The CDR3 is 14 amino acids. Germline V gene sequence: CDR1 MGHRA, CDR2 YSYEKL.

This clone was detected only a few times. The genes are TRBV28 and TRBJ1-2; D uncertain. Trimming took 6 bases from V and 2 from J, leaving 7 bases between them. The CDR3 spans 12 residues. Per the germline V gene, CDR1 is MDHEN and CDR2 is SYDVKM. This CDR3 reads CASSGVNYGYTF. CDR3 bases: TGTGCCAGCAGCGGGGTAAACTATGGCTACACCTTC.